There are many counts of the clone carrying this T cell receptor (beta chain). Its antigen is still unknown. From the germline J gene comes the end of the CDR3, since the read stops 3 residues before it. All CVID subjects were on immunoglobulin replacement for at least one year. These data are taken from a study of T cell clonality in common variable immunodeficiency. CDR1 and CDR2 from the germline V gene are KGHSH and LQKENI. This CDR3 contains 15 residues. V was shortened by 5 bases and J by 2 bases, with 16 bases between the two germline ends. Sequenced by immunoSEQ multiplex PCR; TCRdb stores in-frame clones only, minus some. The specimen has about 19,000 clones, none found just once. Study outcomes and limitations: Common variable immunodeficiency TCR beta sequences reportedly had fewer deletions and N-nucleotide insertions. Compared with healthy controls, CVID subjects showed increased TCRbeta clonality, mostly in about a third.

This TCR was sampled from a human donor with common variable immunodeficiency. Sequences were obtained from peripheral blood mononuclear cells. This chain uses TRBV18 with TRBJ2-7; a possible D gene is TRBD1 (7 bases). CDR3 protein: CASSSRDRLAYEQYF. Incomplete CDR3 DNA: TGTGCCAGCTCATCACGGGACAGACTAGCCTACGAG.